This T cell receptor beta chain was found in a study of T-cell memory formation after mild COVID-19. Study-level findings and limits: Researchers found some responding clones in pre-infection memory, a sign that cross-reactive memory joined.

CDR1 is SGHRS, CDR2 YFSETQ, per germline. The junction had 4 bases not matched to a gene; V was cut back by 3 bases and J by 3 bases. This CDR3 is built from 15 residues. To note about this clonotype: Antigen specificity is unknown.

Using its own MiXCR run on the 5' RACE reads, TCRdb lists one record per CDR3 protein. The sample lists approximately 490,000 distinct CDR3 sequences; roughly 20% were seen once. This TCR came from an adult woman who had mild COVID-19 (a few samples of this study predate the infection). Cell type and time point are not known. The specimen sequenced was PBMCs or a T cell subset sorted from them (not recorded which). J is TRBJ2-2 and V is TRBV5-1, with 8 bases aligning to TRBD1. CDR3 sequence (DNA): TGCGCCAGCAGCTCTCAGGGGGCCGACACCGGGGAGCTGTTTTTT. It translates to CASSSQGADTGELFF.